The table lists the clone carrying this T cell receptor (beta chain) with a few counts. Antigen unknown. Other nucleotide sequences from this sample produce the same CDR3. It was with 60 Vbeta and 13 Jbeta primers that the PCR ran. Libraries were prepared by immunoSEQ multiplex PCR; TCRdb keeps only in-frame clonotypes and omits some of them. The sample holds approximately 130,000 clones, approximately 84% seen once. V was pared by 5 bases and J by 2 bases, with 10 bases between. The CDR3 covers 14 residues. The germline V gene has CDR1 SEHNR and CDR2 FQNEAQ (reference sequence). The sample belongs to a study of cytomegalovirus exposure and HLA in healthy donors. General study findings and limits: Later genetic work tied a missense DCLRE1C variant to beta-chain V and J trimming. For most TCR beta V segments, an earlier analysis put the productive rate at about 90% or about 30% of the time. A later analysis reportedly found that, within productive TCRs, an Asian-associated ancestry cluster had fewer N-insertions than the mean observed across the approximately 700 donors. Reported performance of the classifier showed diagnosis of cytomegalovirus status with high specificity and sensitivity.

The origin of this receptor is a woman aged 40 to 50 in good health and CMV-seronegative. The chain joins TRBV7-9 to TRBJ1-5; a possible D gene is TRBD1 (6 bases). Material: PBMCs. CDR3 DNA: TGTGCCAGCAGCCAGGGGAGGGGCAATCAGCCCCAGCATTTT. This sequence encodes CASSQGRGNQPQHF.